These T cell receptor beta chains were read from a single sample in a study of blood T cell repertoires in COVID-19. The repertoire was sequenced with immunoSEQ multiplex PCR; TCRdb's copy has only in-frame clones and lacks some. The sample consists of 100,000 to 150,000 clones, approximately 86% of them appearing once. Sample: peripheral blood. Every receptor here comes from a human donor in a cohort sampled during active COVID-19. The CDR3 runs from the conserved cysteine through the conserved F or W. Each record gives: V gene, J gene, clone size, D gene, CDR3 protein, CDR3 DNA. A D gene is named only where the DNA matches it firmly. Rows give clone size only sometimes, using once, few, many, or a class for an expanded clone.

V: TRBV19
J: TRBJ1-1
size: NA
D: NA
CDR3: CASSIGDSRGTEAFF
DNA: TGTGCCAGTAGTATTGGTGACAGCAGGGGCACTGAAGCTTTCTTT

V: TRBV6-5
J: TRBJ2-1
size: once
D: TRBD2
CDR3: CASSYPSGSKNEQFF
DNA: TGTGCCAGCAGTTACCCTAGCGGGAGTAAGAATGAGCAGTTCTTC

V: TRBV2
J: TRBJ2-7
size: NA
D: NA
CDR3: CASREDGSSYEQYF
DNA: TGTGCCAGCAGGGAGGACGGTAGCTCCTACGAGCAGTACTTC

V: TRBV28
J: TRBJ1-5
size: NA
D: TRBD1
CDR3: CASRKDNRGQPQHF
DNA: TGTGCCAGTAGAAAGGACAACAGGGGTCAGCCCCAGCATTTT

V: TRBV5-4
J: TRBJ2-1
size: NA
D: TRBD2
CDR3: CASSRGGAGVVNEQFF
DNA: TGTGCCAGCAGCCGAGGAGGGGCGGGGGTTGTGAATGAGCAGTTCTTC

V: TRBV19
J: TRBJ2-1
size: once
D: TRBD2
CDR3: CASSNLAGGGSYNEQFF
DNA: TGTGCCAGTAGTAACCTAGCGGGAGGGGGCTCCTACAATGAGCAGTTCTTC

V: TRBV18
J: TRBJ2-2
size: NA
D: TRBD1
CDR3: CASSPWTGHNTGELFF
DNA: TGTGCCAGCTCACCGTGGACAGGGCACAACACCGGGGAGCTGTTTTTT

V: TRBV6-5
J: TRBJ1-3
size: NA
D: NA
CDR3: CASRRESSGNTIYF
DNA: TGTGCCAGCAGACGCGAAAGCTCTGGAAACACCATATATTTT

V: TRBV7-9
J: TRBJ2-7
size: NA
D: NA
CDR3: CASSEDRAGGEQYF
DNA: TGTGCCAGCAGCGAGGACAGGGCGGGAGGGGAGCAGTACTTC

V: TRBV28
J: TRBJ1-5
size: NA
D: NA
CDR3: CASSLATGGSLNQPQHF
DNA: TGTGCCAGCAGTTTAGCGACAGGCGGTAGCCTCAATCAGCCCCAGCATTTT

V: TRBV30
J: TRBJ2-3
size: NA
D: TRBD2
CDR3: CAWLAGGIASTDTQYF
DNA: TGTGCCTGGCTAGCGGGGGGGATTGCTAGCACAGATACGCAGTATTTT

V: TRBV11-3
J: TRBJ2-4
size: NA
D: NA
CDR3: CASSLDPKNIQYF
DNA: TGTGCCAGCAGCTTAGATCCTAAAAACATTCAGTACTTC

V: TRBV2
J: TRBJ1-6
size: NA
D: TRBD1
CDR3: CASSGDRGALHF
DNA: TGTGCCAGCAGTGGGGACAGGGGTGCCCTCCACTTT

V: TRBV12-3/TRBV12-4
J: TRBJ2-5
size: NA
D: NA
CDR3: CASSIQETQYF
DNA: TGTGCCAGCAGCATCCAAGAGACCCAGTACTTC

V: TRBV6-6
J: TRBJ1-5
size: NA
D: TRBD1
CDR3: CASSWGQGANNQPQHF
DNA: TGTGCCAGCAGCTGGGGACAGGGGGCGAACAATCAGCCCCAGCATTTT

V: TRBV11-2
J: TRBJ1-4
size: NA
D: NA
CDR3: CASSLGGQGSEKLFF
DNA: TGTGCCAGCAGCTTAGGGGGGCAGGGGAGTGAAAAACTGTTTTTT

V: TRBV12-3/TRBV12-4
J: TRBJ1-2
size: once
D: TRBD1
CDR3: CASSLRTGNGYTF
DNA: TGTGCCAGCAGTCTCCGGACAGGGAATGGCTACACCTTC

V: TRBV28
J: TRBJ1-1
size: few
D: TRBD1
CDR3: CVAGRTGSIMNTEAFF
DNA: TGTGTTGCTGGCAGGACAGGGTCAATCATGAACACTGAAGCTTTCTTT

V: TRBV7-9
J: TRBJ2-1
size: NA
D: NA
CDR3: CASSPRRRERSYNEQFF
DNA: TGTGCCAGCAGCCCGCGACGACGGGAGCGGTCCTACAATGAGCAGTTCTTC

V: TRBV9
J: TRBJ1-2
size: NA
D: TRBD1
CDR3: CASSVEEGGTGDGYTF
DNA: TGTGCCAGCAGCGTAGAGGAGGGAGGGACAGGGGATGGCTACACCTTC

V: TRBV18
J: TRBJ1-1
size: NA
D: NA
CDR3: CASSPREMNTEAFF
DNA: TGTGCCAGCTCACCACGGGAGATGAACACTGAAGCTTTCTTT

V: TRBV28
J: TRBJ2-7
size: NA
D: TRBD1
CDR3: CASSLRQGLYEQYF
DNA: TGTGCCAGCAGTTTACGACAGGGCTTGTACGAGCAGTACTTC

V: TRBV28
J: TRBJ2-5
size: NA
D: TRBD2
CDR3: CASSPGLAGGGETQYF
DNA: TGTGCCAGCAGTCCGGGACTAGCGGGAGGAGGAGAGACCCAGTACTTC

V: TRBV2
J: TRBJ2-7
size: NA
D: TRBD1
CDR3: CASSMDRSYEQYF
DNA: TGTGCCAGCAGCATGGACAGGTCCTACGAGCAGTACTTC